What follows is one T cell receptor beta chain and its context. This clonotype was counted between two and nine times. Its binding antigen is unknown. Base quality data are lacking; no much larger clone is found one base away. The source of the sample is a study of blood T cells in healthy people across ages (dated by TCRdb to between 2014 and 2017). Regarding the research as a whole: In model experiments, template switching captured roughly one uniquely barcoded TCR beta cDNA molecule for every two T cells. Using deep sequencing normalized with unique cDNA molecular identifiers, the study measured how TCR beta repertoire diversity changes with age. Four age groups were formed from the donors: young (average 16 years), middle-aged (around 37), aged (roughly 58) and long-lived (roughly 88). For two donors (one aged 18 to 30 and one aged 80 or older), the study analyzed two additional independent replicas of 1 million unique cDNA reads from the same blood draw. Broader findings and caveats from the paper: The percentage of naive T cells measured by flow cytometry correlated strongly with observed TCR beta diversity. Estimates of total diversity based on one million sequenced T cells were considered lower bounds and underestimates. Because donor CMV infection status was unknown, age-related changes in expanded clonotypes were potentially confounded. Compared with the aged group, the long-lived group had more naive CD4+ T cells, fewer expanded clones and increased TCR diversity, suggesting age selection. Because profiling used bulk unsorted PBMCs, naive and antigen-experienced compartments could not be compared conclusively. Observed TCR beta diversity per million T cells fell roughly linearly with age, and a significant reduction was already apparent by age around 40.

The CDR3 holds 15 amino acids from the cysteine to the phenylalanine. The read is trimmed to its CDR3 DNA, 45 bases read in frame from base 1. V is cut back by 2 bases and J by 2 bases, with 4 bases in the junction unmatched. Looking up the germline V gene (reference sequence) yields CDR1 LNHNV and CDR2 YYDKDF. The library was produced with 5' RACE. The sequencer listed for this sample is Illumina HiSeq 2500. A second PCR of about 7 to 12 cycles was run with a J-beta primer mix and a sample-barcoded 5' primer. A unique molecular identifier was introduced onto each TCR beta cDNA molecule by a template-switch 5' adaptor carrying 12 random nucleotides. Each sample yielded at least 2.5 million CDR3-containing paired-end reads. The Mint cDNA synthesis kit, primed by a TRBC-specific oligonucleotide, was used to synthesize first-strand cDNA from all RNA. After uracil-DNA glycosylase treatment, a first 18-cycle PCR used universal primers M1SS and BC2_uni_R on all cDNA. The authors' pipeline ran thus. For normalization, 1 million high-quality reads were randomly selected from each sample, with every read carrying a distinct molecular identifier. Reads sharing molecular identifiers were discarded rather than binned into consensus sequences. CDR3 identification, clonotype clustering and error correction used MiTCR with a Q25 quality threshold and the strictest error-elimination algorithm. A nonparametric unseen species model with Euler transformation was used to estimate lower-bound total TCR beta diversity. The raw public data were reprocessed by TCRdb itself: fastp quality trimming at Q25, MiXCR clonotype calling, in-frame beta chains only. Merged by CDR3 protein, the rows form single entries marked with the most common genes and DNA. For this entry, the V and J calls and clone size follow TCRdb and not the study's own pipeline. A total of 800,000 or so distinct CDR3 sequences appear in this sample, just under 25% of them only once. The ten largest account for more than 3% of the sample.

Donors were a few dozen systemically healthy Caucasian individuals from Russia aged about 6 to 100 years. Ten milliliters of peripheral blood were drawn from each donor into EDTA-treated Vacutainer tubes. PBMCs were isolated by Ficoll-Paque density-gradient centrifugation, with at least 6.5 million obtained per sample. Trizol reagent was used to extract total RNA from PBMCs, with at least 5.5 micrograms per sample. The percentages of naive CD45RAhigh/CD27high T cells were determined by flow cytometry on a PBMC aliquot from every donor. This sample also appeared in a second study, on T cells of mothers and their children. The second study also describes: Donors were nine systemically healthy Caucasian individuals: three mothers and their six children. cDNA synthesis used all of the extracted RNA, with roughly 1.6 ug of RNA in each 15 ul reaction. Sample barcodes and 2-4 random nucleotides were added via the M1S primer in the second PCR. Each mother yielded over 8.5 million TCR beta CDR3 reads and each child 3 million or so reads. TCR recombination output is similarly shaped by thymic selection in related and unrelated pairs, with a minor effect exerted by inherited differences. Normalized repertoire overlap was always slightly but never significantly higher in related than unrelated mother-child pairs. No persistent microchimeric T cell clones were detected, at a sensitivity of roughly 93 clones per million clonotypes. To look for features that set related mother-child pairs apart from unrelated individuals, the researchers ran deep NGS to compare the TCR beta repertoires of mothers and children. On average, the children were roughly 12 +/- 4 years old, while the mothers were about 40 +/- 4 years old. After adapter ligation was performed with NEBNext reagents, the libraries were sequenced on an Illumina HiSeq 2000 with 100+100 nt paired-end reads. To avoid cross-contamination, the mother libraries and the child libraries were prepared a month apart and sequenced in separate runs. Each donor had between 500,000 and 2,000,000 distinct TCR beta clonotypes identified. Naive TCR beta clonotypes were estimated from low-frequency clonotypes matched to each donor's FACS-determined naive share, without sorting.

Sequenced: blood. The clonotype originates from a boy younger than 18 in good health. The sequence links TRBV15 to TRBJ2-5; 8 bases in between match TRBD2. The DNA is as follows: TGTGCCACCAGCAGAAGGCGGGAGGCACAAGAGACCCAGTACTTC. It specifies CATSRRREAQETQYF. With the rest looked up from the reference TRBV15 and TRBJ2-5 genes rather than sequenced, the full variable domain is DAMVIQNPRYQVTQFGKPVTLSCSQTLNHNVMYWYQQKSSQAPKLLFHYYDKDFNNEADTPDNFQSRRPNTSFCFLDIRSPGLGDTAMYLCATSRRREAQETQYFGPGTRLLVL.